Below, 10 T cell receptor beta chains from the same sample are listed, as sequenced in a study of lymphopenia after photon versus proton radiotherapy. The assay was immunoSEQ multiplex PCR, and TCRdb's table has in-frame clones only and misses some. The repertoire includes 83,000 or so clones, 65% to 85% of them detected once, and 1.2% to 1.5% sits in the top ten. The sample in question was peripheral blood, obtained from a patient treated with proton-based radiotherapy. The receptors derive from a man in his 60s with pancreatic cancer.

CDR3 sequence (DNA): TGTGCCATAAAGGGGCAATTTCGCGGGGAGCTGTTTTTT. It specifies CAIKGQFRGELFF. The rearrangement links TRBV6-1 to TRBJ2-2; D is perhaps TRBD1 (5 bases). V was pared by 10 bases and J by 7 bases, with 16 bases between. The CDR3 sequence is 13 residues long. Germline V gene lookup returns CDR1 MNHNS and CDR2 SASEGT.

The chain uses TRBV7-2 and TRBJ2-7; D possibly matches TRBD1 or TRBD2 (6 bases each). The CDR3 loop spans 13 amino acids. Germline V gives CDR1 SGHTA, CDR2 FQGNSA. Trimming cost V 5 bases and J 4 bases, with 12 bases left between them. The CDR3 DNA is TGTGCCAGCAGCCGACAGGCGGGATACGAGCAGTACTTC. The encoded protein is CASSRQAGYEQYF.

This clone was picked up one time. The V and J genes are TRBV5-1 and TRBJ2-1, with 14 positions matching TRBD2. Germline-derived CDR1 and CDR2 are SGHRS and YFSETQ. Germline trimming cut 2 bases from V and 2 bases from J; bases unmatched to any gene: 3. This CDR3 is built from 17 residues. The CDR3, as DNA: TGCGCCAGCAGCTTTGGACTAGCGGGAGGACCCTACAATGAGCAGTTCTTC. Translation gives CASSFGLAGGPYNEQFF.

The CDR3 DNA sequence: TGTGCCAGCAGCTTAGACGGGTATGGCACAGATACGCAGTATTTT. Translation: CASSLDGYGTDTQYF. The chain combines TRBV11-2 with TRBJ2-3, with unresolved D. The CDR3 extends over 15 amino acids. The V gene lost 0 bases and the J gene lost 1 base, with 8 bases spanning the gap. CDR1 is SGHAT and CDR2 is FQNNGV in the germline V gene.

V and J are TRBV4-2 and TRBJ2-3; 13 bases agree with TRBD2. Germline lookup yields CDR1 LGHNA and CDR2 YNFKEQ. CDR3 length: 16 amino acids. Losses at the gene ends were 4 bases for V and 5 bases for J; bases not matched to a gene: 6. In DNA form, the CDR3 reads TGTGCCAGCAGCCGAGGGACTAGCGGGATTGAAGATACGCAGTATTTT. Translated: CASSRGTSGIEDTQYF.

CDR3 DNA: TGCAGCGCCTATGACACCGGGGGCACAGATACGCAGTATTTT. Translating gives CSAYDTGGTDTQYF. This rearrangement joins TRBV29-1 to TRBJ2-3; possibly TRBD2 for D (5 bases). CDR1 is SQVTM, CDR2 ANQGSEA, per germline. V gave up 7 bases and J gave up 1 base, with 15 bases separating them. The CDR3 is 14 residues long.

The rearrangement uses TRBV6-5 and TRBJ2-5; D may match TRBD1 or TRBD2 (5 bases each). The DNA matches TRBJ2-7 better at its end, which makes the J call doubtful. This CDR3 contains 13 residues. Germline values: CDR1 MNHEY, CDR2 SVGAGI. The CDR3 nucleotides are TGTGCCAGCAGCCGCCAGGGAGCTCTCGAGCAGTACTTC. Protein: CASSRQGALEQYF.

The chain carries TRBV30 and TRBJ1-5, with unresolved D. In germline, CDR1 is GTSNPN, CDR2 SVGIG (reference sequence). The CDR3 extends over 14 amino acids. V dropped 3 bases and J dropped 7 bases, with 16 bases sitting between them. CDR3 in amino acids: CAWSSRDGIQPQHF. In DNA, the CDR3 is TGTGCCTGGAGCTCTCGCGATGGGATCCAGCCCCAGCATTTT.

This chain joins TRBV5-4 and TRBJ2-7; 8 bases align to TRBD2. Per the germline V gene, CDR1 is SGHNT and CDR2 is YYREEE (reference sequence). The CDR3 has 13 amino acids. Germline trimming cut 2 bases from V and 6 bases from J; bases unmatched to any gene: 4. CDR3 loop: CASSFGLAGEQYF. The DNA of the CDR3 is TGTGCCAGCAGCTTCGGACTAGCAGGCGAGCAGTACTTC.

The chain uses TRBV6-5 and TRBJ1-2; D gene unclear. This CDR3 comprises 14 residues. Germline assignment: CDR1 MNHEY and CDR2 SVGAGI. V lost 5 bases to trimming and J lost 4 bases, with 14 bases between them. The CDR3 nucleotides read TGTGCCAGCAGTAACCAAAATCCTTTCTATGGCTACACCTTC. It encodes CASSNQNPFYGYTF.